Listed below are T cell receptor beta chains from one sample, sequenced in a study of metastatic and nonmetastatic thyroid tumors. MiXCR re-clonotyped the PCR reads for TCRdb. The table records about 43,000 clones, under 4% of them present only once. Sequences were obtained from blood. The receptors here all came from a female donor with papillary thyroid cancer or a benign thyroid nodule (not recorded which). Some clones in this sample may be carry-over from other donors' samples. CDR3s include the opening cysteine and the closing phenylalanine or tryptophan. The D gene is left open where the match is weak. Only some rows state a clone size, as once, few, many or a class for expanded clones.

d_call j_call clone_size v_call cdr3_nt cdr3_aa
- TRBJ2-3 many TRBV7-3 TGTGCCAGCAGCTTAATCCTGGGGGCAGATACGCAGTATTTT CASSLILGADTQYF
TRBD1 TRBJ1-5 - TRBV6-1 TGTGCCAGCAGGACAGGGTGGGGCAATCAGCCCCAGCATTTT CASRTGWGNQPQHF
TRBD1 TRBJ2-1 many TRBV19 TGTGCCAGTAGTATCCAGGGGGCACGGCAATATGAGCAGTTCTTC CASSIQGARQYEQFF
TRBD2 TRBJ2-1 many TRBV2 TGTGCCAGCAGTGCCCAAACTAGCGGGAGCTTCCGAGAGCAGTTCTTC CASSAQTSGSFREQFF
- TRBJ2-7 - TRBV6-6 TGTGCCAGCAGTTACAACGGGGCTCCAATCTACGAGCAGTACTTC CASSYNGAPIYEQYF
TRBD1 TRBJ1-5 many TRBV10-3 TGTGCCATCAGTGGGGGACAGGGAGGTCAGCCCCAGCATTTT CAISGGQGGQPQHF
- TRBJ1-3 few TRBV5-1 TGCGCCAGCAGCTCGGGGGGTTCTGGAAACACCATATATTTT CASSSGGSGNTIYF
TRBD1 TRBJ1-5 few TRBV6-2/TRBV6-3 TGTGCCAGCAGTTACTCCGGGACAGGGGGTCAGCCCCAGCATTTT CASSYSGTGGQPQHF
- TRBJ1-3 many TRBV6-5 TGTGCCAGCAGTTACTACCCTTACGCAGGGGACCGGGGAGACACCATATATTTT CASSYYPYAGDRGDTIYF
- TRBJ1-1 - TRBV12-3/TRBV12-4 TGTGCCAGCAGTTATACCTACGCGCGGGCCGGAGGGGGTGCAGCTTTCTTT CASSYTYARAGGGAAFF
- TRBJ2-1 few TRBV6-2/TRBV6-3 TGTGCCAGCAGTGGCGAGGACAATCGGTACAATGAGCAGTTCTTC CASSGEDNRYNEQFF
TRBD1 TRBJ2-7 few TRBV7-3 TGTGCCAGCAGCCCGTCAGGACAGGGGATCTACGAGCAGTACTTC CASSPSGQGIYEQYF
TRBD2 TRBJ2-7 - TRBV6-4 TGTGCCAGCAGTGACGTGGGGGGGATTGACTACGAGCAGTACTTC CASSDVGGIDYEQYF
- TRBJ2-5 many TRBV5-1 TGCGCCAGCAGCTCAACGCCTACGCTAGAGACCCAGTACTTC CASSSTPTLETQYF
TRBD1 TRBJ2-2 few TRBV4-3 TGCGCCAGCAGCCAAGACCAAGGGACAGGGAGACTGTTTTTT CASSQDQGTGRLFF
TRBD1 TRBJ2-3 few TRBV5-1 TGCGCCAGCAGCGTTGGACAGGGGGCGCTCACAGATACGCAGTATTTT CASSVGQGALTDTQYF
TRBD1 TRBJ2-7 many TRBV3-1 TGTGCCAGCAGCCAAGCCGGGACAGGGGTTGACGAGCAGTACTTC CASSQAGTGVDEQYF
- TRBJ2-7 few TRBV6-9 TGTGCCAGCAGTTCTGGATCCGGAGTACCCAAATCCTACGAGCAGTACTTC CASSSGSGVPKSYEQYF
TRBD1 TRBJ2-2 many TRBV12-3/TRBV12-4 TGTGCCAGCAGTTCCCGGAGACAGGGCAGGGACACCGGGGAGCTGTTTTTT CASSSRRQGRDTGELFF
TRBD2 TRBJ2-7 few TRBV15 TGTGCCACCAGCAGAGCGGGGGGTGAAGAGCAGTACTTC CATSRAGGEEQYF
- TRBJ2-7 few TRBV12-3/TRBV12-4 TGTGCCAGCAGTTTAAGTCTCTACGAGCAGTACTTC CASSLSLYEQYF
- TRBJ2-7 many TRBV11-3 TGTGCCAGCAGCTTAAACAACCTCTACGAGCAGTACTTC CASSLNNLYEQYF
- TRBJ2-6 - TRBV11-3 TGTGCCAGCAGCCCTACAGGGTATGGGGCCAACGTCCTGACTTTC CASSPTGYGANVLTF
- TRBJ2-5 many TRBV24-1 TGTGCCACCAGTGATTTGCGGCCAGAAGGTGGTGAGACCCAGTACTTC CATSDLRPEGGETQYF
- TRBJ2-1 few TRBV7-6 TGTGCCAGCAGCTTAGTAGGGGGACAATTCAATGAGCAGTTCTTC CASSLVGGQFNEQFF
TRBD1 TRBJ1-5 few TRBV12-3/TRBV12-4 TGTGCCAGCAGCAACAGGGGCGATCAGCCCCAGCATTTT CASSNRGDQPQHF
- TRBJ2-2 - TRBV15 TGTGCCAGCAGCAAAAGGACGGAGACCGGGGAGCTGTTTTTT CASSKRTETGELFF
- TRBJ1-2 few TRBV6-2/TRBV6-3 TGTGCCAGCAGTTTTTCCGACAGCTCCTATGGCTACACCTTC CASSFSDSSYGYTF
- TRBJ2-7 many TRBV12-3/TRBV12-4 TGTGCCAGCGGGACCTCCGGGGACGAGCAGTACTTC CASGTSGDEQYF
TRBD2 TRBJ2-1 many TRBV11-2 TGTGCCAGCAGCTTCGGGACTAGCGGTTACAATGAGCAGTTCTTC CASSFGTSGYNEQFF
- TRBJ1-5 - TRBV6-1 TGTGCCAGCAGTGCCCAGTATAGCAATCAGCCCCAGCATTTT CASSAQYSNQPQHF
- TRBJ2-7 many TRBV28 TGTGCCAGCAGCCGCACAGGCTACGAGCAGTACTTC CASSRTGYEQYF
- TRBJ2-7 many TRBV7-8 TGTGCCAGCAGCTTAAGGGGTCCGGGTGGACGACTGCCTTACGAGCAGTACTTC CASSLRGPGGRLPYEQYF
- TRBJ1-2 few TRBV10-2 TGCGCCAGCAGTGATCGAGGGGGGCGAGGCTACACCTTC CASSDRGGRGYTF
TRBD1 TRBJ2-3 - TRBV11-3 TGTGCCAGCAGCTCACAGGGGGGTTCAGATACGCAGTATTTT CASSSQGGSDTQYF
- TRBJ1-1 many TRBV19 TGTGCCAGTAGTATAGTTGGGGGGGTGAGCACTGAAGCTTTCTTT CASSIVGGVSTEAFF
- TRBJ1-1 many TRBV9 TGTGCCAGCAGCGTAGAGGTCAGCAACACTGAAGCTTTCTTT CASSVEVSNTEAFF
- TRBJ1-5 - TRBV6-1 TGTGCCAGCAGTCGGGACACTCGGCAGCCCCAGCATTTT CASSRDTRQPQHF
- TRBJ2-7 many TRBV5-1 TGCGCCAGCAGCTTGTGGGGCCCAAACACCGAGCAGTACTTC CASSLWGPNTEQYF
- TRBJ1-2 many TRBV20-1 TGCAGTGCTAGCCCCCAGGGCGCGAATATCCATGGCTACACCTTC CSASPQGANIHGYTF
TRBD1 TRBJ1-3 few TRBV7-9 TGTGCCAGCAGCTTAACGACAGGGGGAACTGGAAACACCATATATTTT CASSLTTGGTGNTIYF